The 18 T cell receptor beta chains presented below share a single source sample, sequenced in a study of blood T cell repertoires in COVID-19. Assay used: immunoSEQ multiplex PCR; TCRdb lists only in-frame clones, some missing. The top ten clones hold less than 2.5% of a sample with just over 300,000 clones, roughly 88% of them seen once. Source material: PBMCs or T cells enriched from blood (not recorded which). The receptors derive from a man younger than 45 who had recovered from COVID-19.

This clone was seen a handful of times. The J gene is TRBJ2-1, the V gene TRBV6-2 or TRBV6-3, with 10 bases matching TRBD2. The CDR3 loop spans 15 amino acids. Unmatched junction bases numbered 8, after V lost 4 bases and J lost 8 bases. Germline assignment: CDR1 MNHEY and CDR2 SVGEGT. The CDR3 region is CASSFGTSDVDEQFF. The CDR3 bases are TGTGCCAGCAGTTTCGGGACTAGCGACGTCGATGAGCAGTTCTTC.

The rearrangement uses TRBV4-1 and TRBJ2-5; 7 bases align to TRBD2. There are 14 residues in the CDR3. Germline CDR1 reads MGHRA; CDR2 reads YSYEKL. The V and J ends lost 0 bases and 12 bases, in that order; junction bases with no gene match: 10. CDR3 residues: CASSQDWEGGPEYF. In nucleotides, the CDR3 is TGCGCCAGCAGCCAAGATTGGGAGGGAGGGCCGGAGTACTTC.

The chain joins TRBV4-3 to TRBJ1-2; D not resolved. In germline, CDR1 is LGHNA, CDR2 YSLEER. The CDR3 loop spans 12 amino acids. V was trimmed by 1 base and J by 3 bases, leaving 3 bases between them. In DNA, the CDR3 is TGCGCCAGCAGCCAAGCCGACTATGGCTACACCTTC. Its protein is CASSQADYGYTF.

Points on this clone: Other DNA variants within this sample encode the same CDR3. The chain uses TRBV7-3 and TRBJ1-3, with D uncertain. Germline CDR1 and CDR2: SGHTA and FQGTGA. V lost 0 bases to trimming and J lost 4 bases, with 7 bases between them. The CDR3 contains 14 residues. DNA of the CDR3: TGTGCCAGCAGCTTAACGGGCTCCGGAAACACCATATATTTT. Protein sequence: CASSLTGSGNTIYF.

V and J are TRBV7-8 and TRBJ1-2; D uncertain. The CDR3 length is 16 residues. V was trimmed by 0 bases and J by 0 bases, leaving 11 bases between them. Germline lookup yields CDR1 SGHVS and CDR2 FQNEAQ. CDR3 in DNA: TGTGCCAGCAGCTTAGCTGACTCGACGGCTAACTATGGCTACACCTTC. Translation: CASSLADSTANYGYTF.

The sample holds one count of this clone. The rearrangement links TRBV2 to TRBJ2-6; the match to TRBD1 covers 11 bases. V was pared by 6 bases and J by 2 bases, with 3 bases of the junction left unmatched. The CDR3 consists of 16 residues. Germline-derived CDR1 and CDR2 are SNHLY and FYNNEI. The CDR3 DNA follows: TGTGCCAGCAGGGACAGGGGGCCCCCTGGGGCCAACGTCCTGACTTTC. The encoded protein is CASRDRGPPGANVLTF.

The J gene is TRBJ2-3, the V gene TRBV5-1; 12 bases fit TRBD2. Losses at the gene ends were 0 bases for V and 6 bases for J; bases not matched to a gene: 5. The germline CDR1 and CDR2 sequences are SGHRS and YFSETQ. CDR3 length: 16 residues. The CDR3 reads CASSLGLAGEYDTQYF. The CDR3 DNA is TGCGCCAGCAGCTTGGGACTAGCGGGGGAGTATGATACGCAGTATTTT.

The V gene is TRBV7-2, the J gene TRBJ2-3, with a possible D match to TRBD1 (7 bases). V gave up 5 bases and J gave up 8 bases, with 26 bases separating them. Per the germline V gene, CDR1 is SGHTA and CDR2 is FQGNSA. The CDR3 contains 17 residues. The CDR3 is CASSTPGTPQGGTTQYF. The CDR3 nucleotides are TGTGCCAGCAGCACCCCCGGGACTCCGCAGGGGGGAACTACGCAGTATTTT.

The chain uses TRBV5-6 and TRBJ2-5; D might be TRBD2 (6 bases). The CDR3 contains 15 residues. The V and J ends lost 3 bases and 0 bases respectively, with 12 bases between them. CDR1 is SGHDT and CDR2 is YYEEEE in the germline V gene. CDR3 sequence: CASSSGLINQETQYF. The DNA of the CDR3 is TGTGCCAGCAGCTCGGGACTGATAAACCAAGAGACCCAGTACTTC.

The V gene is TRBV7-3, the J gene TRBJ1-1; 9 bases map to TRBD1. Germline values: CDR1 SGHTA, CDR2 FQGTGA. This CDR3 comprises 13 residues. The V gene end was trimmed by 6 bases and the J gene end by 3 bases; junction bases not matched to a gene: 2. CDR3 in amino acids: CASRRDRDTEAFF. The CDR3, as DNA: TGTGCCAGCAGGAGGGACAGGGACACTGAAGCTTTCTTT.

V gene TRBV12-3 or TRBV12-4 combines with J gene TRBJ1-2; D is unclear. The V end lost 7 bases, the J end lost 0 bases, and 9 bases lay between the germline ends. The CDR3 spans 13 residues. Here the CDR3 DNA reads TGTGCCAGCACCCTGACATCTAACTATGGCTACACCTTC. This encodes CASTLTSNYGYTF.

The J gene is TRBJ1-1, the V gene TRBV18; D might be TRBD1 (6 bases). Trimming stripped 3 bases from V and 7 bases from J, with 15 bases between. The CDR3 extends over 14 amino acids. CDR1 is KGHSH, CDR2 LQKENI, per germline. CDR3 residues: CASSPAQGPIEAFF. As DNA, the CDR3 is TGTGCCAGCTCACCGGCGCAGGGGCCCATTGAAGCTTTCTTT.

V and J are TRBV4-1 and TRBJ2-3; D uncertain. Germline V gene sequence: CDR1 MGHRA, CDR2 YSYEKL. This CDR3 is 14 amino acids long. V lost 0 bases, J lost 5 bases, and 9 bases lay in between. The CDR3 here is CASSQDYRGDTQYF. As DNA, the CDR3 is TGCGCCAGCAGCCAAGATTATAGAGGAGATACGCAGTATTTT.

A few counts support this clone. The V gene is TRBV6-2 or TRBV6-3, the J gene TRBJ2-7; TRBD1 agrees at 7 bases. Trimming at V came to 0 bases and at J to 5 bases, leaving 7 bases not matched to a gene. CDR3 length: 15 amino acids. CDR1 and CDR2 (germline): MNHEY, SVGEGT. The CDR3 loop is CASSYSSRGTHEQYF. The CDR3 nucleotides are TGTGCCAGCAGTTACTCGTCCAGGGGGACCCACGAGCAGTACTTC.

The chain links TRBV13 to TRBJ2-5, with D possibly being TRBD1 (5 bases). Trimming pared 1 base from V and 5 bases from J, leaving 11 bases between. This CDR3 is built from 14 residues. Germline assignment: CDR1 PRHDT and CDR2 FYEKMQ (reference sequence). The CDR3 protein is CASSLAQGQETQYF. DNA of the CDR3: TGTGCCAGCAGCTTAGCCCAGGGTCAGGAGACCCAGTACTTC. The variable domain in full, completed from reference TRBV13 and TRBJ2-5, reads AAGVIQSPRHLIKEKRETATLKCYPIPRHDTVYWYQQGPGQDPQFLISFYEKMQSDKGSIPDRFSAQQFSDYHSELNMSSLELGDSALYFCASSLAQGQETQYFGPGTRLLVL.

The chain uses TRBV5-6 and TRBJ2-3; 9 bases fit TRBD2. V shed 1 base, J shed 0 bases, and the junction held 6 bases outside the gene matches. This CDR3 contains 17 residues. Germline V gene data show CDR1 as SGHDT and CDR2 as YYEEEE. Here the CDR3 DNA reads TGTGCCAGCAGCTTGACGCTAGCGGGGACTAGCACAGATACGCAGTATTTT. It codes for CASSLTLAGTSTDTQYF.

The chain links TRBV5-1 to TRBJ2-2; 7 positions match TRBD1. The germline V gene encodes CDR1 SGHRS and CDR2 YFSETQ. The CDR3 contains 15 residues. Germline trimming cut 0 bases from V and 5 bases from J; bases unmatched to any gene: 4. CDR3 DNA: TGCGCCAGCAGCTTGGGACCACAGGGGACCGGGGAGCTGTTTTTT. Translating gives CASSLGPQGTGELFF.

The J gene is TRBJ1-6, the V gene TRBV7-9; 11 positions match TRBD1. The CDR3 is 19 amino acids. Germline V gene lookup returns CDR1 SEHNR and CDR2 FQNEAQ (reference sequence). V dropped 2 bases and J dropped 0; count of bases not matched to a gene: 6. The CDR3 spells CASSLRGTGGSSYNSPLHF. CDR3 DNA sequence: TGTGCCAGCAGCTTACGGGGGACAGGGGGATCCTCCTATAATTCACCCCTCCACTTT.